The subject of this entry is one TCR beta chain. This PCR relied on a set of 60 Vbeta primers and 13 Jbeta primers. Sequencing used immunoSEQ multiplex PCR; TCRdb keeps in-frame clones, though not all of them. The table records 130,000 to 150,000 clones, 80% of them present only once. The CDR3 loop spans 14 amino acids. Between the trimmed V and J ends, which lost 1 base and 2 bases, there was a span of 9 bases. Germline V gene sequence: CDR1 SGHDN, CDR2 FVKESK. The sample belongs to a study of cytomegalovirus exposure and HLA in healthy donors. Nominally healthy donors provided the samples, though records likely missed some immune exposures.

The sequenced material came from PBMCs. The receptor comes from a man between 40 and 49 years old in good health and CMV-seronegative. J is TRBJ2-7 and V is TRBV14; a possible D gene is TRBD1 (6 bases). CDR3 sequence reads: CASSQVGTPYEQYF. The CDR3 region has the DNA TGTGCCAGCAGCCAAGTAGGGACACCCTACGAGCAGTACTTC.